This T cell receptor beta chain originates from a study of blood T cell repertoires in COVID-19. Whole-study context: Samples of COVID-19 (acute and convalescent) were obtained from the United States, Italy and Spain. PBMCs, B-cell-depleted T cells, or T cells were the source of the cDNA or gDNA that made up the material.

Germline loops: CDR1 SGHVS, CDR2 FNYEAQ. J lost 5 bases, V lost 4 bases, and 20 bases had no gene match. The CDR3 is 19 residues long. It was during active infection that Seattle patients were enrolled and then longitudinally followed. Under the authors' procedure: Estimation of nucleated cell counts relied on the amplification of reference gene primers. Using immunoSEQ multiplex PCR, the repertoire was profiled, and TCRdb retains in-frame clones only, with some absent. The DNA gave D and trimming, while V, J and clone size come from that table. Of 390,000 or so clones in the sample, around 87% were seen once.

The V call is TRBV7-6, the J call TRBJ2-7; 10 bases line up with TRBD2. This TCR was sampled from a woman aged 30 to 39 with COVID-19, enrolled during active disease. The specimen was peripheral blood. Here the CDR3 reads CASSSSGTSASRWWDEQYF. CDR3 bases: TGTGCCAGCAGCTCCTCCGGGACTAGCGCCAGCCGATGGTGGGACGAGCAGTACTTC. The entire variable domain, with the rest obtained from reference TRBV7-6 and TRBJ2-7, is as follows: GAGVSQSPRYKVTKRGQDVALRCDPISGHVSLYWYRQALGQGPEFLTYFNYEAQQDKSGLPNDRFSAERPEGSISTLTIQRTEQRDSAMYRCASSSSGTSASRWWDEQYFGPGTRLTVT.